This record covers a single TCR beta chain. The antigen is not known. The sample originates from a study of CD4+ T cells in melanoma. Overall study findings and caveats: A reported correlation linked neoantigen-specific CD4+ T cells to CD8+, macrophage and B cell function.

TCRdb keeps only in-frame clones here, not all; method: immunoSEQ multiplex PCR. The repertoire holds approximately 16,000 clones, with 50% to 75% as singletons. Germline V gene data show CDR1 as MGHRA and CDR2 as YSYEKL. The CDR3 is 16 amino acids. V lost 1 base to trimming and J lost 0 bases, with 13 bases between them. The chain has TRBV4-1 and TRBJ2-7, with D possibly being TRBD2 (6 bases). Sequencing input: cells from a culture (not recorded whether cultured in vitro). The receptor was derived from a human donor with melanoma. The CDR3 DNA is TGCGCCAGCAGCCAAGCGGGGGTTCGGAGCTCCTACGAGCAGTACTTC. Protein product: CASSQAGVRSSYEQYF.